This T cell receptor (beta chain) was sequenced during a study of cytomegalovirus exposure and HLA in healthy donors. This CDR3 is built from 16 residues. Trimming at V came to 0 bases and at J to 4 bases, leaving 4 bases not matched to a gene. Germline assignment: CDR1 SGHVS and CDR2 FNYEAQ. In the PCR, 60 Vbeta and 13 Jbeta primers were used. The method was immunoSEQ multiplex PCR; TCRdb's version includes in-frame clones alone and lacks a portion of them. The sample yields about 82,000 clones, around 89% seen once. The chain recombines TRBV7-6 with TRBJ2-1; TRBD2 matches at 9 bases. Input material: PBMCs. The sequence was collected from a man younger than 35 in good health and CMV-seronegative. The CDR3 DNA is TGTGCCAGCAGCTTAGCGGCTAGCGGGAATTACAATGAGCAGTTCTTC. It yields the protein CASSLAASGNYNEQFF.